This entry lists 30 T cell receptor beta chains sequenced from one sample in a study of cytomegalovirus exposure and HLA in healthy donors. PCR involved 60 Vbeta and 13 Jbeta primers. The method was immunoSEQ multiplex PCR; TCRdb's version includes in-frame clones alone and lacks a portion of them. The data hold 150,000 to 200,000 clones, with roughly 79% observed a single time. Specimen: PBMCs. Source of these receptors: a man in his late teens or twenties in good health and CMV-seropositive.

The chain links TRBV5-4 to TRBJ1-4; D is unresolved. Germline V CDR1 and CDR2: SGHNT, YYREEE (reference sequence). The CDR3 sequence is 12 residues long. Deletions cut 4 bases from V and 11 bases from J, with 12 bases between. CDR3 loop: CASSVNGRKLFF. The CDR3 bases are TGTGCCAGCAGCGTAAACGGGAGGAAACTGTTTTTT.

The chain joins TRBV19 to TRBJ2-5; D possibly corresponds to TRBD1 (5 bases). The CDR3 consists of 13 residues. Trimming removed 8 bases at V and 5 bases at J, with 15 bases between. CDR1 LNHDA and CDR2 SQIVND come from the germline V gene (reference sequence). CDR3 amino acids: CASSAAGRETQYF. The CDR3 nucleotides read TGTGCCAGTTCTGCGGCAGGGCGGGAGACCCAGTACTTC.

Concerning this clone itself: The CDR3 ends on some other residue instead of the conserved phenylalanine or tryptophan, so this is likely a read error. This chain links TRBV9 with TRBJ1-6, with TRBD1 matching 10 bases. V dropped 3 bases and J dropped 8; count of bases not matched to a gene: 5. CDR3 size: 15 residues. The V gene's germline CDR1 is SGDLS and CDR2 YYNGEE. CDR3 in amino acids: CASSATGTGDSPLHL. Here the CDR3 DNA reads TGTGCCAGCAGCGCAACCGGGACAGGGGATTCACCCCTCCACCTT.

J is TRBJ1-2 and V is TRBV27; D uncertain. Germline values: CDR1 MNHEY, CDR2 SMNVEV (reference sequence). V was trimmed by 6 bases and J by 7 bases, leaving 18 bases between them. There are 14 residues in the CDR3. The CDR3 DNA reads TGTGCCAGCAGCCGCAGGAATCCTACTTCTGGCTACACCTTC. Its protein is CASSRRNPTSGYTF.

This chain connects TRBV28 to TRBJ2-5, with 7 bases identical to TRBD1. The CDR3 has 15 amino acids. The ends lost 7 bases at V and 2 bases at J; junction bases unmatched: 10. Germline V gives CDR1 MDHEN, CDR2 SYDVKM. The CDR3: CASTPSLGQQETQYF. As DNA, the CDR3 is TGTGCCAGCACTCCCTCTCTGGGACAGCAAGAGACCCAGTACTTC.

The chain combines TRBV2 with TRBJ1-1, with D unclear. Germline CDR1 reads SNHLY; CDR2 reads FYNNEI. The CDR3 loop spans 13 amino acids. V lost 8 bases to trimming and J lost 2 bases, with 12 bases between them. CDR3: CASRTPYNTEAFF. In nucleotides, the CDR3 is TGTGCCAGCCGTACACCTTATAACACTGAAGCTTTCTTT.

The V gene is TRBV2, the J gene TRBJ1-5; no firm D call. Germline V gene data show CDR1 as SNHLY and CDR2 as FYNNEI. The CDR3 runs to 11 residues. V lost 8 bases and J lost 3, with 5 bases in between. The CDR3 spells CASEVNQPQHF. In DNA form, the CDR3 reads TGTGCCAGCGAGGTCAATCAGCCCCAGCATTTT.

The V and J genes are TRBV4-1 and TRBJ2-7; TRBD2 aligns across 11 bases. CDR3 length: 15 amino acids. J was trimmed by 2 bases and V by 3 bases; bases with no gene match: 3. Germline assignment: CDR1 MGHRA and CDR2 YSYEKL. The CDR3 DNA follows: TGCGCCAGCAGCCAGTTAGCGGGAGGGCCCTACGAGCAGTACTTC. It is translated as CASSQLAGGPYEQYF.

This clone was detected once. This chain uses TRBV5-1 with TRBJ1-3, with 7 bases that match TRBD1. The CDR3 contains 13 residues. Germline loops: CDR1 SGHRS, CDR2 YFSETQ. V dropped 6 bases and J dropped 4; count of bases not matched to a gene: 4. CDR3: CASKSDRGNTIYF. The DNA of the CDR3 is TGCGCCAGCAAATCGGACAGGGGAAACACCATATATTTT.

V and J are TRBV19 and TRBJ1-2, with a weak D call TRBD1 (6 bases). Germline V lookup: CDR1 LNHDA, CDR2 SQIVND (reference sequence). The CDR3 has 16 residues. V lost 1 base to trimming and J lost 6 bases, with 18 bases between them. The CDR3 loop is CASSIAGPGGADGYTF. CDR3 sequence (DNA): TGTGCCAGTAGTATAGCCGGGCCGGGGGGCGCGGATGGCTACACCTTC.

The chain has TRBV7-2 and TRBJ1-4; 7 nucleotides line up with TRBD1. V was pared by 4 bases and J by 14 bases, with 10 bases of the junction left unmatched. The CDR3 spans 13 residues. Germline V gene lookup returns CDR1 SGHTA and CDR2 FQGNSA. CDR3 DNA: TGTGCCAGCAGCTCATCCCAGGGGGTAGTGCTGTTTTTT. Translating it yields CASSSSQGVVLFF.

CDR3 in DNA: TGTGCCAGCAGTACACTACAGGGGGCGCATGAGACCCAGTACTTC. Its protein product is CASSTLQGAHETQYF. The rearrangement links TRBV7-9 to TRBJ2-5, with TRBD1 identical over 9 bases. The V gene's germline CDR1 is SEHNR and CDR2 FQNEAQ (reference sequence). This CDR3 has 15 residues. The trim removed 6 bases at V and 5 bases at J, leaving 10 bases unmatched.

The chain has TRBV29-1 and TRBJ1-4; D is unresolved. The CDR3 spans 10 residues. Per germline, CDR1 SQVTM and CDR2 ANQGSEA. CDR3 coding DNA: TGCAGTGCTGGAGAAGAAAAACTGTTTTTT. Protein sequence: CSAGEEKLFF. Using reference TRBV29-1 and TRBJ1-4 for the parts outside the CDR3, the full variable domain is SAVISQKPSRDICQRGTSLTIQCQVDSQVTMMFWYRQQPGQSLTLIATANQGSEATYESGFVIDKFPISRPNLTFSTLTVSNMSPEDSSIYLCSAGEEKLFFGSGTQLSVL.

The chain links TRBV25-1 to TRBJ2-5, with D tentatively TRBD2 (6 bases). The CDR3 totals 13 residues. Per the germline V gene, CDR1 is MGHDK and CDR2 is SYGVNS. The V gene lost 4 bases and the J gene lost 3 bases, with 9 bases spanning the gap. The DNA for the CDR3 is TGTGCCAGCAGTGCTTTAGCGGAAGAGACCCAGTACTTC. This encodes CASSALAEETQYF. The full variable domain, rest sourced from reference TRBV25-1 and TRBJ2-5, is EADIYQTPRYLVIGTGKKITLECSQTMGHDKMYWYQQDPGMELHLIHYSYGVNSTEKGDLSSESTVSRIRTEHFPLTLESARPSHTSQYLCASSALAEETQYFGPGTRLLVL.

The rearrangement uses TRBV27 and TRBJ1-5; D unresolved. V was clipped by 6 bases and J by 2 bases, with 5 bases between them. Looked up from germline, CDR1 is MNHEY and CDR2 is SMNVEV (reference sequence). The CDR3 is made up of 12 amino acids. The CDR3 region has the DNA TGTGCCAGCAGGGGAGGCAATCAGCCCCAGCATTTT. Residues: CASRGGNQPQHF.

V is TRBV5-1 and J is TRBJ2-5; tentative D call: TRBD1 (5 bases). V dropped 0 bases and J dropped 1 base, with 13 bases sitting between them. This CDR3 contains 16 residues. CDR1 SGHRS and CDR2 YFSETQ come from the germline V gene. The CDR3: CASSLEDAQGQETQYF. The CDR3 DNA reads TGCGCCAGCAGCTTGGAGGACGCCCAGGGCCAAGAGACCCAGTACTTC.

This sequence joins TRBV13 and TRBJ1-1; D possibly corresponds to TRBD1 (6 bases). This CDR3 spans 13 amino acids. From germline, CDR1 is PRHDT and CDR2 FYEKMQ (reference sequence). V was clipped by 10 bases and J by 6 bases, with 18 bases between them. The CDR3 sequence: CATKGGNGPEAFF. The CDR3 DNA follows: TGTGCCACGAAGGGGGGGAATGGGCCTGAAGCTTTCTTT.

This clone was seen only once. The chain combines TRBV30 with TRBJ2-7; D is possibly TRBD1 (6 bases). Germline-derived CDR1 and CDR2 are GTSNPN and SVGIG (reference sequence). The V end lost 5 bases, the J end lost 2 bases, and 10 bases lay between the germline ends. CDR3 length equals 12 residues. CDR3 coding DNA: TGTGCCTGGGCTCCAGGGGCCTACGAGCAGTACTTC. Residues: CAWAPGAYEQYF.

The chain recombines TRBV6-1 with TRBJ2-7, with D tentatively TRBD1 (6 bases). From germline, CDR1 is MNHNS and CDR2 SASEGT. The V and J ends lost 3 bases and 3 bases respectively, with 27 bases between them. This CDR3 contains 19 residues. The CDR3 DNA reads TGTGCCAGCAGTGAGGAAATCATTCCGACAGGCGTGGGTCTCTACGAGCAGTACTTC. Protein sequence: CASSEEIIPTGVGLYEQYF.

The table lists this clone with a few counts. The rearrangement uses TRBV6-1 and TRBJ2-5; 7 bases are a match to TRBD2. V trimming: 4 bases; J trimming: 5 bases; junction bases outside the gene matches: 16. The CDR3 covers 17 residues. Germline V gives CDR1 MNHNS, CDR2 SASEGT. The CDR3 coding sequence is TGTGCCAGCAGTGTGATTAGGACTAGTGGGGGGTTCGAGACCCAGTACTTC. Its protein is CASSVIRTSGGFETQYF.

Only a few counts were recorded for this clone. The chain employs TRBV18 and TRBJ1-5; D is undetermined. The CDR3 contains 13 residues. The V end was cut by 2 bases, the J end by 3 bases, with 5 bases between. Germline V gives CDR1 KGHSH, CDR2 LQKENI. The CDR3 loop reads CASSPGVNQPQHF. The CDR3 DNA reads TGTGCCAGCTCACCAGGAGTCAATCAGCCCCAGCATTTT.

The V gene is TRBV18, the J gene TRBJ2-7; 7 bases line up with TRBD1. The CDR3 covers 13 residues. Germline-derived CDR1 and CDR2 are KGHSH and LQKENI. Trimming removed 9 bases from V and 3 bases from J; junction bases left unmatched: 8. The CDR3 region has the DNA TGTGCCAGTCAAGAACAGGGGTTCTACGAGCAGTACTTC. Translation: CASQEQGFYEQYF.

The chain is built from TRBV6-5 and TRBJ1-1; D gene unclear. Germline values: CDR1 MNHEY, CDR2 SVGAGI. The V end was cut by 2 bases, the J end by 4 bases, with 14 bases between. CDR3 length: 15 amino acids. CDR3 sequence (DNA): TGTGCCAGCAGTTACCCCGGGTCTTTCGGCACTGAAGCTTTCTTT. It codes for CASSYPGSFGTEAFF.

The genes are TRBV7-8 and TRBJ1-1; D possibly corresponds to TRBD1 (5 bases). The CDR3 is 15 residues long. Germline V gene sequence: CDR1 SGHVS, CDR2 FQNEAQ. V shed 1 base and J shed 2 bases, with 11 bases lying between them. The CDR3 is CASSLDLGGNTEAFF. CDR3 nucleotides: TGTGCCAGCAGCTTAGACCTCGGGGGTAACACTGAAGCTTTCTTT.

This chain connects TRBV2 to TRBJ1-2; D is undetermined. CDR3 size: 16 residues. In germline, CDR1 is SNHLY, CDR2 FYNNEI. The V and J ends lost 4 bases and 4 bases respectively, with 19 bases between them. The chain's CDR3 is CASSASDFVRGYGYTF. CDR3 coding DNA: TGTGCCAGCAGTGCCTCTGACTTTGTTCGGGGCTATGGCTACACCTTC.

This chain links TRBV28 with TRBJ1-3; no firm D call. This CDR3 contains 14 residues. CDR1 is MDHEN, CDR2 SYDVKM, per germline. V dropped 3 bases and J dropped 4 bases, with 10 bases sitting between them. CDR3 loop: CASSFNSLGNTIYF. The CDR3 region has the DNA TGTGCCAGCAGTTTTAATTCTTTGGGAAACACCATATATTTT.

This clone was picked up a small number of times. This is likely a read error, given that the CDR3 carries no conserved phenylalanine or tryptophan at its end. The rearrangement joins TRBV5-5 to TRBJ1-6; possible D gene TRBD1, 5 bases. Between the trimmed V and J ends, which lost 0 bases and 3 bases, there was a span of 10 bases. Germline V gene sequence: CDR1 SGHKS, CDR2 YYEKEE (reference sequence). The CDR3 contains 16 residues. CDR3 DNA sequence: TGTGCCAGCAGCTTGGTGGGGGGGATCTATAATTCACCCCTCCACCTT. Residues: CASSLVGGIYNSPLHL.

The rearrangement links TRBV6-1 to TRBJ1-2, with 7 bases that match TRBD1. The CDR3 is 14 amino acids. Germline CDR1 is MNHNS and CDR2 is SASEGT. The trim removed 5 bases at V and 8 bases at J, leaving 11 bases unmatched. The CDR3 coding sequence is TGTGCCAGCAGTTCCGGACAGGTCCCGTGGGGCTACACCTTC. Protein product: CASSSGQVPWGYTF.

The chain couples TRBV28 to TRBJ2-2, with 13 bases aligning to TRBD2. The length of the CDR3 is 18 residues. Looked up from germline, CDR1 is MDHEN and CDR2 is SYDVKM. With 8 bases clipped from V and 4 bases from J, the junction kept 13 bases outside the gene matches. CDR3 bases: TGTGCCAGCGTATCCAGGACTAGCGGGAGCGGAAGCACCGGGGAGCTGTTTTTT. It is translated as CASVSRTSGSGSTGELFF.

This chain links TRBV6-5 with TRBJ1-4; maybe TRBD1 (6 bases). The CDR3 loop spans 15 amino acids. Germline loops: CDR1 MNHEY, CDR2 SVGAGI. Between the trimmed V and J ends, which lost 6 bases and 5 bases, there was a span of 16 bases. CDR3 nucleotide sequence: TGTGCCAGCAGGCTAATTAACAGGGTAAATGAAAAACTGTTTTTT. Protein sequence: CASRLINRVNEKLFF.